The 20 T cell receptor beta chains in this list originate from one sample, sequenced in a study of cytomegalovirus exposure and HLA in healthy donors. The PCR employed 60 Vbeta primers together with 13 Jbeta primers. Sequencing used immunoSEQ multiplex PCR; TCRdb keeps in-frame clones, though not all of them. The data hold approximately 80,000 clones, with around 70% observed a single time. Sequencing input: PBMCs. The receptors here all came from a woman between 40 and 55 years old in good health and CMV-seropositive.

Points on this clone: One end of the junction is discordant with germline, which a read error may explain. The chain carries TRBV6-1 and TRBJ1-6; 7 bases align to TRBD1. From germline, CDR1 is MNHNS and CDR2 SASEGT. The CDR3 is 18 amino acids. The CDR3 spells CASSEVSVRQGPNSPPHF. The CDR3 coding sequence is TGTGCCAGCAGTGAAGTAAGCGTTCGACAGGGACCAAATTCACCCCCCCACTTT.

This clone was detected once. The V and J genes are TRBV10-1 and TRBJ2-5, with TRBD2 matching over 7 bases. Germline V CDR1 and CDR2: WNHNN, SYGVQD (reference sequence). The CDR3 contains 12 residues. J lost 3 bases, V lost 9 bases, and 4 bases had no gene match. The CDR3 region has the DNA TGCGCCAGTAAGCTAGCGGAAGAGACCCAGTACTTC. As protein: CASKLAEETQYF.

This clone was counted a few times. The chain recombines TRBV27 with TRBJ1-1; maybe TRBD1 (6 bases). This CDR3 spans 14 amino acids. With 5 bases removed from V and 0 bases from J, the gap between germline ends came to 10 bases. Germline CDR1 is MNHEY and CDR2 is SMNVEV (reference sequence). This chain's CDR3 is CASSRRQVNTEAFF. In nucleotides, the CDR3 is TGTGCCAGCAGTCGTCGACAGGTGAACACTGAAGCTTTCTTT.

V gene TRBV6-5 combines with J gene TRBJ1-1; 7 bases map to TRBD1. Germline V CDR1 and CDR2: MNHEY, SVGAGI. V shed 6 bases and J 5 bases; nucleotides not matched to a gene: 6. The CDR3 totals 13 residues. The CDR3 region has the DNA TGTGCCAGCAGAGAGGGGGCGCAGACTGAAGCTTTCTTT. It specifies CASREGAQTEAFF.

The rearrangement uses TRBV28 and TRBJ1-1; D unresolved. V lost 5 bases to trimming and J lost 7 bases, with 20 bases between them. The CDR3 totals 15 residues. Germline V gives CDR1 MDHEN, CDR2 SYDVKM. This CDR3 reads CASSIGPGGDNEAFF. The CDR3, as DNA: TGTGCCAGCAGTATAGGACCGGGAGGAGATAATGAAGCTTTCTTT.

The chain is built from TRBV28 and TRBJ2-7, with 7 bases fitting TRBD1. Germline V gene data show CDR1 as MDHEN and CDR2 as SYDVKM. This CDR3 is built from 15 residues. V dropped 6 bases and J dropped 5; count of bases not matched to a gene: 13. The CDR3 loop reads CASRDSWTGNHEQYF. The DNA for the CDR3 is TGTGCCAGCAGGGATTCCTGGACAGGTAATCACGAGCAGTACTTC. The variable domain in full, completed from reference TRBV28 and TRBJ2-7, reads DVKVTQSSRYLVKRTGEKVFLECVQDMDHENMFWYRQDPGLGLRLIYFSYDVKMKEKGDIPEGYSVSREKKERFSLILESASTNQTSMYLCASRDSWTGNHEQYFGPGTRLTVT.

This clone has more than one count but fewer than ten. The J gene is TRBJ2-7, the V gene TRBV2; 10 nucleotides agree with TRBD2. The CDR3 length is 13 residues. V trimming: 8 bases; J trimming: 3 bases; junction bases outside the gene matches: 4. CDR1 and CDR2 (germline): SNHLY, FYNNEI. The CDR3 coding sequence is TGTGCCAGCTTGGCTAGCGGGAGCTACGAGCAGTACTTC. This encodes CASLASGSYEQYF. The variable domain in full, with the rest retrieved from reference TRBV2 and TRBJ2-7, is EPEVTQTPSHQVTQMGQEVILRCVPISNHLYFYWYRQILGQKVEFLVSFYNNEISEKSEIFDDQFSVERPDGSNFTLKIRSTKLEDSAMYFCASLASGSYEQYFGPGTRLTVT.

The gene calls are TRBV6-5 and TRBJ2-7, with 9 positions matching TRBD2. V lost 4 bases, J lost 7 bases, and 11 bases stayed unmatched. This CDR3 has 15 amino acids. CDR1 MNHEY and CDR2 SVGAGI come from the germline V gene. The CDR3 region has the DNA TGTGCCAGCAGTTCGGGCCAAACGAGCGGGGGGGAGCAGTACTTC. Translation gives CASSSGQTSGGEQYF.

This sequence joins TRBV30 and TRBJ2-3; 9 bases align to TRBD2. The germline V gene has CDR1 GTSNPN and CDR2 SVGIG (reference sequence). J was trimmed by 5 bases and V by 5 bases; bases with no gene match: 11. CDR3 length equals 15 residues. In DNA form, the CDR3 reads TGTGCCTGGGAAGAGGGACTAGCATTTGGAGATACGCAGTATTTT. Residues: CAWEEGLAFGDTQYF.

The CDR3: CAIKGPGGTEAFF. The CDR3 DNA follows: TGTGCCATCAAGGGACCAGGGGGCACTGAAGCTTTCTTT. The chain employs TRBV10-3 and TRBJ1-1, with 7 bases matching TRBD1. CDR1 ENHRY and CDR2 SYGVKD come from the germline V gene. CDR3 size: 13 residues. The trim removed 7 bases at V and 4 bases at J, leaving 6 bases unmatched.

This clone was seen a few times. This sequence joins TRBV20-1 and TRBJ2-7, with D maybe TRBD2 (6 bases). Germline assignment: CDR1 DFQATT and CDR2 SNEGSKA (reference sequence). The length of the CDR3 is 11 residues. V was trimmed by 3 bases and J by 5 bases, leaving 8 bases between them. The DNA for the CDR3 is TGCAGTGCTAGTTGGGGGGACGAGCAGTACTTC. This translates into CSASWGDEQYF.

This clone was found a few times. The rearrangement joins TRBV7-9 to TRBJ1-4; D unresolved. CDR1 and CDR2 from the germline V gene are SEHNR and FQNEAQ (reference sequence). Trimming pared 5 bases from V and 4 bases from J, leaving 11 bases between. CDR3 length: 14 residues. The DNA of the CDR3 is TGTGCCAGCAGCCTCGACTCCATTAATGAAAAACTGTTTTTT. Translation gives CASSLDSINEKLFF.

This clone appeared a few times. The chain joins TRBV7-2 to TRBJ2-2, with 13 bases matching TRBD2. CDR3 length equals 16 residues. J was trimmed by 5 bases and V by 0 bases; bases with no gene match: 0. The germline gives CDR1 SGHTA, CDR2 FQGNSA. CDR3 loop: CASSLAGLAGTGELFF. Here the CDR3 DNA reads TGTGCCAGCAGCTTAGCGGGACTAGCGGGAACCGGGGAGCTGTTTTTT.

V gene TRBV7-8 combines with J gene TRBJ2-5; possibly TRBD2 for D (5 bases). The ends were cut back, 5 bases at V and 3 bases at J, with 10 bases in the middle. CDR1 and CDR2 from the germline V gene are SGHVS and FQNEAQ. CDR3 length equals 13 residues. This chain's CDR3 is CASSPDWEETQYF. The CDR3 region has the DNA TGTGCCAGCAGCCCGGACTGGGAAGAGACCCAGTACTTC.

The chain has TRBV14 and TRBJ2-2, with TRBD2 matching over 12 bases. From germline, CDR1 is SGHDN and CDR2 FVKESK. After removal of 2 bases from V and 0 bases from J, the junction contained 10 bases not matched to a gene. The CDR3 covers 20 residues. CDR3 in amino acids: CASSQTTSGRVTSNTGELFF. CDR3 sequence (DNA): TGTGCCAGCAGCCAAACGACTAGCGGGAGAGTGACATCGAACACCGGGGAGCTGTTTTTT.

The CDR3 bases are TGCGCCAGCAGCTTGTCTAGCGGGGAGCTCTCCTACGAGCAGTACTTC. It is translated as CASSLSSGELSYEQYF. The chain uses TRBV5-1 and TRBJ2-7, with TRBD2 matching 9 bases. Germline V gene sequence: CDR1 SGHRS, CDR2 YFSETQ. The CDR3 has 16 amino acids. V lost 1 base and J lost 0; bases outside the gene matches: 5.

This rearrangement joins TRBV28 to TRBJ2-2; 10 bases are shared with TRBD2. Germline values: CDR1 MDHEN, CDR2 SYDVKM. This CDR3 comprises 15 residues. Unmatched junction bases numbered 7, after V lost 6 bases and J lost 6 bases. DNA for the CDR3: TGTGCCAGCAGACCTAGCGGGGGTAGGTCCGGGGAGCTGTTTTTT. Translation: CASRPSGGRSGELFF.

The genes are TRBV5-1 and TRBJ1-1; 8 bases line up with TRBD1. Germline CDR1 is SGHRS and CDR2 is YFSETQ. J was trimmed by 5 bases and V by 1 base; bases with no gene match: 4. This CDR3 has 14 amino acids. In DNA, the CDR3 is TGCGCCAGCAGCTTGTTAGGACAGGGTACTGAAGCTTTCTTT. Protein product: CASSLLGQGTEAFF.

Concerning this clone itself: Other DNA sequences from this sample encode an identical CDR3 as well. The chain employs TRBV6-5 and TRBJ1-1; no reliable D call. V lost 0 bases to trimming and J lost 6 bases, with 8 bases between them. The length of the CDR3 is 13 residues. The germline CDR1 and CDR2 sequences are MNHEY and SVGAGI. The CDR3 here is CASSYSGGSEAFF. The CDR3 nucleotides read TGTGCCAGCAGTTACTCGGGAGGCTCTGAAGCTTTCTTT.

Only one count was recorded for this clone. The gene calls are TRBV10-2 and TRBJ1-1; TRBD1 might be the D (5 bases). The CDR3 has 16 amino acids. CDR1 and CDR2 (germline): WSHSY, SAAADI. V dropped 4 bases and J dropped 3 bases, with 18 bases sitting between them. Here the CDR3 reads CASSGRAGFSYTEAFF. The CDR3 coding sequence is TGCGCCAGCAGTGGCAGGGCAGGCTTTTCTTACACTGAAGCTTTCTTT.